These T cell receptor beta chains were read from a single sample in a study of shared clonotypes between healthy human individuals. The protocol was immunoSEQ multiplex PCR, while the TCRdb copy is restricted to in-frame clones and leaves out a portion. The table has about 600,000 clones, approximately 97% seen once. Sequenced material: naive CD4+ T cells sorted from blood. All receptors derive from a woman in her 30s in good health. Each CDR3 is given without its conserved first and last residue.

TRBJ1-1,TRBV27,ASSGQGGTEAF
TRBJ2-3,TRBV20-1,SALAGDTQY
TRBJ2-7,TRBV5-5,ASSRNGGYEQY
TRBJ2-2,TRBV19,ASSIRQITGELF
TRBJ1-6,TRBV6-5,ASSYGQGGSPLH
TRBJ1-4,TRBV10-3,AISERQDNEKLF
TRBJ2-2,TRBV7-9,AGQGPTRTGELF
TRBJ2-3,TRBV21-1,ASSALSGATTDTQY
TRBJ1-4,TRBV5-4,ASSRDGGRTNEKLF
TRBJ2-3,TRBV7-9,ASSLDPGVGDTQY
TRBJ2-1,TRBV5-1,ASSPGTSGHEQF
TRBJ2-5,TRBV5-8,ASSDGQKETQY
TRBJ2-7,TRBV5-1,ASSLEAGPYEQY
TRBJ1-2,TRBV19,ASSDRGQTSNYGYT
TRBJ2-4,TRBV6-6,ASSYAGTDFKNIQY
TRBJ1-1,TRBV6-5,ASSPQTGINTEAF
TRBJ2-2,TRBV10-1,ASEGAGTGELF
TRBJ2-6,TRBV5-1,ASSLTGTGLRPASGANVLT
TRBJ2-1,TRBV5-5,ASSSSLSTSGTSSYNEQF
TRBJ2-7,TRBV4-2,ASSPGLSYEQY
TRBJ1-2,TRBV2,ASSEDRRGGYT
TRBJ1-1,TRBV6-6,ASRAQGETEAF
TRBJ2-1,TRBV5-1,ASSPDPGAHNEQF
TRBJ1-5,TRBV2,ASSGTDSNQPQH
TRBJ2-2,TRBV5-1,ASCPGSPTGELF
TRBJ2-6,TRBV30,AWERIGSSGANVLT
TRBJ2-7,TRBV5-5,ASSTLAVKALEQY
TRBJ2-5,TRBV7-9,ASSFASTGVQY
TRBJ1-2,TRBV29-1,SVERGQAYGYT
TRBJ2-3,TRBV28,ASSFQIMGNTDTQY
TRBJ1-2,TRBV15,ATSRASGQANR
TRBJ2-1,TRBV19,ASSLMTSGTYNEQF
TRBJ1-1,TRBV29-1,SAGMGQGLMNTEAF
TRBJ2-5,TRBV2,ASSDQGETQY
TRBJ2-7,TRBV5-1,ASSLAGGVSSYEQY
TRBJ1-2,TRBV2,ASSPGPRANYGYT